The 27 T cell receptor beta chains given below trace back to one sample, sequenced in a study of blood T cells in healthy people across ages. A second PCR, run for 7 to 11 cycles, used a sample-barcoded 5' primer plus a J-beta primer mix. TCRdb itself ran the 5' RACE reads through MiXCR, one entry per CDR3 protein. The sample shows more than 900,000 distinct CDR3 sequences, around 25% of them seen only once. These data were also filed under a second study, of T cells of mothers and their children.

The sequenced material came from blood. Receptor source: a girl between 2 and 10 years old in good health.

This chain joins TRBV29-1 and TRBJ2-5; TRBD1 or TRBD2 may be the D gene (5 bases each). V was pared by 7 bases and J by 5 bases, with 23 bases between. Germline CDR1 SQVTM, CDR2 ANQGSEA. This CDR3 is 15 amino acids long. The CDR3 here is CSAANHVGTEETQYF. The CDR3 DNA follows: TGCAGCGCTGCGAACCATGTGGGGACGGAGGAGACCCAGTACTTC.

The chain uses TRBV28 and TRBJ2-7; D call uncertain. Germline-derived CDR1 and CDR2 are MDHEN and SYDVKM. Trimming removed 5 bases at V and 4 bases at J, with 18 bases between. The CDR3 has 15 residues. CDR3 region: CASSGNQLSPYEQYF. The CDR3, as DNA: TGTGCCAGCAGTGGGAATCAACTATCCCCTTACGAGCAGTACTTC.

The rearrangement uses TRBV5-1 and TRBJ2-7; no clear D gene. The J call is uncertain, as TRBJ2-1 better fits the DNA end. The V gene's germline CDR1 is SGHRS and CDR2 YFSETQ. CDR3 length: 12 residues. The CDR3 bases are TGCGCCAGCAGCTTGAAAGAAGATGAGCAGTTCTTC. This sequence encodes CASSLKEDEQFF.

V and J are TRBV7-9 and TRBJ2-1; 10 positions agree with TRBD1. The CDR3 covers 15 residues. J gave up 4 bases and V 5 bases, and 5 bases lay outside the gene matches. Germline assignment: CDR1 SEHNR and CDR2 FQNEAQ (reference sequence). The CDR3 is CASSPGTGEYNEQFF. For the CDR3, the DNA is TGTGCCAGCAGCCCCGGGACAGGGGAATACAATGAGCAGTTCTTC.

This clonotype was seen a handful of times. The junction differs from germline at one of its ends, possibly a read error. The chain employs TRBV7-9 and TRBJ1-4, with unresolved D. The CDR3 is 13 residues long. Per the germline V gene, CDR1 is SEHNR and CDR2 is FQNEAQ (reference sequence). The CDR3 bases are TGTGCCTGTCCCGGTCCGCCTAATAAAAAACTGTTTTTT. Residues: CACPGPPNKKLFF.

This clonotype was seen a few times. The V and J genes are TRBV29-1 and TRBJ1-1; D possibly corresponds to TRBD1 (6 bases). V lost 3 bases and J 5 bases, leaving 16 bases between the germline ends. Per germline, CDR1 SQVTM and CDR2 ANQGSEA. This CDR3 is built from 14 residues. The CDR3 coding sequence is TGCAGCGTTGAGGGGGCTAATTTAGGTACTGAAGCTTTCTTT. It specifies CSVEGANLGTEAFF.

Turning to this clonotype: One junction end does not reproduce the germline sequence, and a read error may be involved. CDR3 DNA: TGCGCCAGCAGCATCCAACCGGGACAGGCCCAAGGGACCCAGTACTTC. Its protein is CASSIQPGQAQGTQYF. The rearrangement links TRBV5-1 to TRBJ2-5, with 8 bases matching TRBD1. CDR1 SGHRS and CDR2 YFSETQ come from the germline V gene. This CDR3 is 16 amino acids long. Using reference TRBV5-1 and TRBJ2-5 for the parts outside the CDR3, the full variable domain is KAGVTQTPRYLIKTRGQQVTLSCSPISGHRSVSWYQQTPGQGLQFLFEYFSETQRNKGNFPGRFSGRQFSNSRSEMNVSTLELGDSALYLCASSIQPGQAQGTQYFGPGTRLLVL.

There are a few counts of this clonotype. This sequence joins TRBV7-8 and TRBJ2-1; 12 bases are shared with TRBD2. The germline V gene has CDR1 SGHVS and CDR2 FQNEAQ. The CDR3 contains 18 residues. The V segment lost 5 bases and the J segment 0 bases; nucleotides outside the gene matches: 8. In DNA form, the CDR3 reads TGTGCCAGCAGCCATCTTACTAGCGGGGGGAGCTCCTACAATGAGCAGTTCTTC. Encoded protein: CASSHLTSGGSSYNEQFF.

In this sample, this clonotype turned up a few times. This chain uses TRBV3-1 with TRBJ2-1, with a possible D match to TRBD1 (6 bases). V shed 5 bases and J shed 12 bases, with 14 bases lying between them. Germline CDR1 and CDR2: LGHDT and YNNKEL (reference sequence). The CDR3 is made up of 12 amino acids. CDR3 loop: CASSYTGSGQFF. In DNA, the CDR3 is TGTGCCAGCAGCTATACAGGGTCTGGGCAGTTCTTC.

This clonotype turned up a few times. This chain uses TRBV7-3 with TRBJ2-4, with 7 positions matching TRBD1. The CDR3 spans 14 residues. The V segment lost 5 bases and the J segment 3 bases; nucleotides outside the gene matches: 4. Germline CDR1 reads SGHTA; CDR2 reads FQGTGA. As DNA, the CDR3 is TGTGCCAGCAGCCCTGGGACAGTCAAAAACATTCAGTACTTC. It is translated as CASSPGTVKNIQYF.

The chain couples TRBV19 to TRBJ2-5; 7 bases fit TRBD1. Matching the DNA end better, TRBJ2-7 makes the J call doubtful. This CDR3 spans 15 amino acids. The germline V gene encodes CDR1 LNHDA and CDR2 SQIVND (reference sequence). CDR3 sequence (DNA): TGTGCCAGTAGTATATCGGCAGGGGGATCCTACGAGCAGTACTTC. Encoded protein: CASSISAGGSYEQYF.

There are a few counts of this clonotype. This chain connects TRBV3-1 to TRBJ2-5; no clear D gene. The J call may not be correct, given that the DNA end is closer to TRBJ2-7. The CDR3 sequence is 13 residues long. Germline values: CDR1 LGHDT, CDR2 YNNKEL (reference sequence). The CDR3 here is CASSQDRHYEQYF. In DNA, the CDR3 is TGTGCCAGCAGCCAAGATAGGCACTACGAGCAGTACTTC.

This chain connects TRBV6-5 to TRBJ2-5; D call uncertain. There are 16 residues in the CDR3. V was cut by 2 bases and J by 4 bases, with 17 bases left in between. Germline CDR1 MNHEY, CDR2 SVGAGI. DNA of the CDR3: TGTGCCAGCAGTTACGCCGAAAGGCCAACTCTAGAGACCCAGTACTTC. This codes for CASSYAERPTLETQYF.

The rearrangement links TRBV10-3 to TRBJ1-1; D uncertain. The ends were cut back, 7 bases at V and 1 base at J, with 4 bases in the middle. The V gene's germline CDR1 is ENHRY and CDR2 SYGVKD. The CDR3 extends over 11 amino acids. The CDR3 sequence is CAIKGNTEAFF. The CDR3 bases are TGTGCCATCAAAGGGAACACTGAAGCTTTCTTT.

The CDR3 DNA follows: TGTGCCAGCAGCACCGAGGGAGGCTACACCTTC. Protein product: CASSTEGGYTF. The chain couples TRBV5-6 to TRBJ1-2; D is ambiguous. Per the germline V gene, CDR1 is SGHDT and CDR2 is YYEEEE. This CDR3 is built from 11 residues. The V and J ends lost 4 bases and 8 bases respectively, with 9 bases between them.

This clonotype was detected only a few times. V is TRBV7-9 and J is TRBJ2-3; 9 bases fit TRBD2. The CDR3 covers 14 residues. Germline assignment: CDR1 SEHNR and CDR2 FQNEAQ (reference sequence). V lost 7 bases, J lost 14 bases, and 16 bases stayed unmatched. The CDR3 spells CASMSQMATSGLYF. As DNA, the CDR3 is TGTGCCAGCATGTCTCAGATGGCGACTAGCGGTTTGTATTTT.

The J gene is TRBJ1-6, the V gene TRBV6-1, with D maybe TRBD1 (5 bases). The CDR3 loop spans 15 amino acids. The germline V gene has CDR1 MNHNS and CDR2 SASEGT. Trimming left V 6 bases short and J 7 bases short, with 16 bases between. CDR3 amino acids: CASSQRGGSNSPLHF. CDR3 bases: TGTGCCAGCAGCCAGCGCGGGGGTTCAAATTCACCCCTCCACTTT.

The chain is built from TRBV7-2 and TRBJ1-1; TRBD1 might be the D (6 bases). CDR3 length equals 14 residues. Looked up from germline, CDR1 is SGHTA and CDR2 is FQGNSA. The V end lost 3 bases, the J end lost 1 base, and 9 bases lay between the germline ends. The CDR3 loop is CASSFDRWNTEAFF. The CDR3 nucleotides are TGTGCCAGCAGCTTCGACAGGTGGAACACTGAAGCTTTCTTT.

This clonotype has at least ten counts. The V gene is TRBV9, the J gene TRBJ2-3; D is unresolved. Germline CDR1 SGDLS, CDR2 YYNGEE. V was shortened by 3 bases and J by 2 bases, with 7 bases between the two germline ends. The CDR3 has 13 amino acids. CDR3 in amino acids: CASSGRFTDTQYF. CDR3 DNA sequence: TGTGCCAGCAGCGGACGTTTCACAGATACGCAGTATTTT.

The chain uses TRBV4-1 and TRBJ1-1; unclear D gene. V lost 0 bases to trimming and J lost 7 bases, with 9 bases between them. The CDR3 has 13 amino acids. The germline V gene has CDR1 MGHRA and CDR2 YSYEKL. The CDR3 here is CASSQDEDYEAFF. The CDR3 DNA reads as TGCGCCAGCAGCCAAGATGAAGACTATGAAGCTTTCTTT.

The chain employs TRBV29-1 and TRBJ2-5; D perhaps matches TRBD2 (6 bases). Trimming left V 4 bases short and J 5 bases short, with 17 bases between. Per the germline V gene, CDR1 is SQVTM and CDR2 is ANQGSEA. The CDR3 extends over 14 amino acids. The CDR3 nucleotides read TGCAGCGTTGTGGAGGGTCAATTGGAGGAGACCCAGTACTTC. This translates into CSVVEGQLEETQYF.

The V gene is TRBV7-2, the J gene TRBJ2-3, with 7 bases fitting TRBD2. J was trimmed by 3 bases and V by 5 bases; bases with no gene match: 5. The V gene's germline CDR1 is SGHTA and CDR2 FQGNSA. The CDR3 is 14 amino acids. The CDR3 region has the DNA TGTGCCAGCAGCCGGACTAGGGAGACAGATACGCAGTATTTT. As protein: CASSRTRETDTQYF. Variable domain in full (rest from reference TRBV7-2 and TRBJ2-3): GAGVSQSPSNKVTEKGKDVELRCDPISGHTALYWYRQSLGQGLEFLIYFQGNSAPDKSGLPSDRFSAERTGGSVSTLTIQRTQQEDSAVYLCASSRTRETDTQYFGPGTRLTVL.

The gene calls are TRBV28 and TRBJ1-3; the D gene is possibly TRBD1 (5 bases). Germline-derived CDR1 and CDR2 are MDHEN and SYDVKM. V lost 5 bases to trimming and J lost 8 bases, with 19 bases between them. CDR3 size: 15 residues. CDR3 sequence (DNA): TGTGCCAGCAGTCCTCCTCGGGACGATTCGGACACCATATATTTT. Translation gives CASSPPRDDSDTIYF.

The CDR3 region has the DNA TGCGCCAGCAGTGATAATGAGGTGAGCGAGCAGTACTTC. This translates into CASSDNEVSEQYF. The gene calls are TRBV10-2 and TRBJ2-7; D gene ambiguous. The CDR3 is 13 amino acids. V dropped 3 bases and J dropped 6 bases, with 12 bases sitting between them. Germline CDR1 WSHSY, CDR2 SAAADI.

The table lists this clonotype with a count of one. V is TRBV4-2 and J is TRBJ2-7; 7 bases agree with TRBD2. Unmatched junction bases numbered 6, after V lost 4 bases and J lost 3 bases. The CDR3 is made up of 14 amino acids. Germline-derived CDR1 and CDR2 are LGHNA and YNFKEQ. The CDR3 bases are TGTGCCAGCAGCCTGCAGCGGGACCACTACGAGCAGTACTTC. Its translation is CASSLQRDHYEQYF.

The J gene is TRBJ2-6, the V gene TRBV20-1, with D tentatively TRBD1 or TRBD2 (5 bases each). This CDR3 region has 17 residues. V was shortened by 0 bases and J by 1 base, with 13 bases between the two germline ends. CDR1 and CDR2 from the germline V gene are DFQATT and SNEGSKA (reference sequence). This CDR3 is CSARDATGQSGANVLTF. Here the CDR3 DNA reads TGCAGTGCTAGAGATGCAACGGGGCAATCTGGGGCCAACGTCCTGACTTTC.

In this sample, this clonotype turned up a few times. In DNA, the CDR3 is TGCAGTGCTCCAAGAGGACTAGCGGGAGGCGAGCAGTACTTC. Encoded protein: CSAPRGLAGGEQYF. This chain connects TRBV20-1 to TRBJ2-7; 14 bases fit TRBD2. J gave up 6 bases and V 5 bases, and 6 bases lay outside the gene matches. Germline V gene data show CDR1 as DFQATT and CDR2 as SNEGSKA (reference sequence). The CDR3 runs 14 residues.